This T cell receptor beta chain comes out of a study of identical twins. Healthy Caucasian donors formed the entire cohort. TCRdb passed the 5' RACE reads through MiXCR, listing each CDR3 protein once. The repertoire holds 500,000 or so distinct CDR3 sequences, with over 12% as singletons. This clonotype was counted only a few times. Its antigen is still unknown. General study points: Twin pairs' shared out-of-frame alpha sequences were enriched in low generation probability.

This sample was shared with a second study, whose subject was yellow fever vaccine responses in identical twins.

The source material was CD4+ T cells sorted from blood. This TCR was recovered from a woman under 30 in good health.

The CDR3 sequence: CSASALDRGREKLFF. CDR3 DNA: TGCAGTGCTAGCGCCCTGGACAGGGGAAGAGAAAAACTGTTTTTT. This chain joins TRBV20-1 and TRBJ1-4; 9 nucleotides agree with TRBD1. The germline gives CDR1 DFQATT, CDR2 SNEGSKA (reference sequence). There are 15 residues in the CDR3. With 3 bases clipped from V and 8 bases from J, the junction kept 10 bases outside the gene matches.